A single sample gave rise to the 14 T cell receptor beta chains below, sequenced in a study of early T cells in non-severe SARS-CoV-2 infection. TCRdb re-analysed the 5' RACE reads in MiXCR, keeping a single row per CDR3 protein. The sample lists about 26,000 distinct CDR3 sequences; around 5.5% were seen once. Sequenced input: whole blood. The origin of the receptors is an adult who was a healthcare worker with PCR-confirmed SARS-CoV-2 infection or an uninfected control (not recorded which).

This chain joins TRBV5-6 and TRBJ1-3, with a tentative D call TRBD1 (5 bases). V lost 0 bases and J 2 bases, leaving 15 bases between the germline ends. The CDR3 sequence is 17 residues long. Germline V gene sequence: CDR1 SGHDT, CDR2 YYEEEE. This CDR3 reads CASSLVALLGAGNTIYF. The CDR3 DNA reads TGTGCCAGCAGCTTGGTGGCCCTCCTGGGGGCTGGAAACACCATATATTTT.

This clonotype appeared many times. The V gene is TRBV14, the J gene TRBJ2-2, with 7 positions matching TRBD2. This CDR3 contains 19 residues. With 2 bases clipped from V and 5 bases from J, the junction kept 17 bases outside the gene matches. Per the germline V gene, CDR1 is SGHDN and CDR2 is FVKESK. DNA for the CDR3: TGTGCCAGCAGCCAATTCAAAATTGGCCCTAGCGGAAAGACCGGGGAGCTGTTTTTT. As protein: CASSQFKIGPSGKTGELFF.

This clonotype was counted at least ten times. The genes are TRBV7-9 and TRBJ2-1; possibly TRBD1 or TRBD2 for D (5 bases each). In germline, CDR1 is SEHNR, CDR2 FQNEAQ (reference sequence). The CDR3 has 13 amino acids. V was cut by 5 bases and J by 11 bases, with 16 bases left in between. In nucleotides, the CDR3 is TGTGCCAGCAGCCGGGACGACAATGAAAAGCAGTTCTTC. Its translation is CASSRDDNEKQFF. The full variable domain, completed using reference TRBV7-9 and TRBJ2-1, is DTGVSQNPRHKITKRGQNVTFRCDPISEHNRLYWYRQTLGQGPEFLTYFQNEAQLEKSRLLSDRFSAERPKGSFSTLEIQRTEQGDSAMYLCASSRDDNEKQFFGPGTRLTVL.

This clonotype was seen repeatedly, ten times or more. CDR3 nucleotides: TGTGCCAGCTCACCACCCGCAGGGTTTAGCGAGCAGTTCTTC. Its translation: CASSPPAGFSEQFF. The chain combines TRBV18 with TRBJ2-1; D is possibly TRBD1 (5 bases). Germline V gives CDR1 KGHSH, CDR2 LQKENI. This CDR3 spans 14 amino acids. V lost 0 bases, J lost 10 bases, and 13 bases lay in between.

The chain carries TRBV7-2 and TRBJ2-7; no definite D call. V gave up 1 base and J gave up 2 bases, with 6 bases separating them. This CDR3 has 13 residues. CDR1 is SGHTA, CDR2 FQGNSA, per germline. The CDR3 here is CASSLVAAYEQYF. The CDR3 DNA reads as TGTGCCAGCAGCTTAGTGGCGGCCTACGAGCAGTACTTC.

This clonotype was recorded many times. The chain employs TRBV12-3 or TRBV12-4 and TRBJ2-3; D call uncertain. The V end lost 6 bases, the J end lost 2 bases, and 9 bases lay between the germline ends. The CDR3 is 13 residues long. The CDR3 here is CASRLGPTDTQYF. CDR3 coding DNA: TGTGCCAGCAGACTTGGACCCACAGATACGCAGTATTTT.

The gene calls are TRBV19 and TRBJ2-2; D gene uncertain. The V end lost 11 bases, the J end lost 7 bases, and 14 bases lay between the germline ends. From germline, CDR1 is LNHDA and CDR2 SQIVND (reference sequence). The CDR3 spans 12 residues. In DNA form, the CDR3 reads TGTGCCGGATCCAGGCCGGGCGGGGAGCTGTTTTTT. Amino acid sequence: CAGSRPGGELFF.

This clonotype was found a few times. The CDR3 nucleotides read TGTGCCTGGAGTGCAGGAGTGGACACTGAAGCTTTCTTT. It is translated as CAWSAGVDTEAFF. The rearrangement uses TRBV30 and TRBJ1-1, with D unclear. This CDR3 has 13 amino acids. Between the trimmed V and J ends, which lost 1 base and 3 bases, there was a span of 9 bases. The germline CDR1 and CDR2 sequences are GTSNPN and SVGIG (reference sequence).

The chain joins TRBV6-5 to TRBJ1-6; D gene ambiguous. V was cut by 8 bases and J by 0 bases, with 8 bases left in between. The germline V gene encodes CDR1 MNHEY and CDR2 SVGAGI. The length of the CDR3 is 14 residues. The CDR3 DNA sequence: TGTGCCAGCGGAGGTAGCTCCTATAATTCACCCCTCCACTTT. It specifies CASGGSSYNSPLHF.

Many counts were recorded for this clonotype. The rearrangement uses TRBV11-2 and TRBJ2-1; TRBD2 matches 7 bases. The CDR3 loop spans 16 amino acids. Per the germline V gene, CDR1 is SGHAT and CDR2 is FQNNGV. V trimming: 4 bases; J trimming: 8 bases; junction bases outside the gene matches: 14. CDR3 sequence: CASSSFGGSSFDEQFF. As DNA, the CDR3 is TGTGCCAGCAGCTCGTTCGGGGGGTCTAGCTTCGATGAGCAGTTCTTC.

The CDR3 reads CASSVGTVADTQYF. The CDR3 region has the DNA TGTGCCAGCAGCGTTGGGACAGTGGCGGATACGCAGTATTTT. This rearrangement joins TRBV9 to TRBJ2-3; 7 bases are a match to TRBD1. The CDR3 extends over 14 amino acids. Trimming cost V 2 bases and J 6 bases; bases outside gene matches: 6. Germline values: CDR1 SGDLS, CDR2 YYNGEE. Filled out from reference TRBV9 and TRBJ2-3, the complete variable domain reads DSGVTQTPKHLITATGQRVTLRCSPRSGDLSVYWYQQSLDQGLQFLIQYYNGEERAKGNILERFSAQQFPDLHSELNLSSLELGDSALYFCASSVGTVADTQYFGPGTRLTVL.

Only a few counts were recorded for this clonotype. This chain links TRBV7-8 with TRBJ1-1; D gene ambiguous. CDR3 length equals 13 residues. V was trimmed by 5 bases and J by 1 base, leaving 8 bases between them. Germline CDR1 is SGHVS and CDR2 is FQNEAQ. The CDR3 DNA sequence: TGTGCCAGCAGCCCTAGACGGAACACTGAAGCTTTCTTT. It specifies CASSPRRNTEAFF.

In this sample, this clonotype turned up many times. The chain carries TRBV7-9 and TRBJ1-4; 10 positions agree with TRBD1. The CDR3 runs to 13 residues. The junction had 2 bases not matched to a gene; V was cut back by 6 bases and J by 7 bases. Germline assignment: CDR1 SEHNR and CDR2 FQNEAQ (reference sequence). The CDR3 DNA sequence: TGTGCCAGCAGGGGGACAGGGGTTGAAAAACTGTTTTTT. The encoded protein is CASRGTGVEKLFF.

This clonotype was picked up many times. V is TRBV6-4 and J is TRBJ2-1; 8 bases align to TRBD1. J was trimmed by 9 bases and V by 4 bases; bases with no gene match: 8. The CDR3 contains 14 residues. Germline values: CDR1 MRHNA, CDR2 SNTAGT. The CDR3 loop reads CASSGRTGSAEQFF. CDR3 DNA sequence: TGTGCCAGCAGTGGCCGGACAGGGTCCGCTGAGCAGTTCTTC.